These T cell receptor beta chains were read from a single sample in a study of T cell repertoires in cytomegalovirus infection. These receptors' antigens are unknown. TCRdb re-derived calls from the reads in MiXCR, one entry per CDR3 protein. Among 360,000 or so distinct CDR3 sequences listed, roughly 34% were seen once. This specimen consisted of cultured PBMCs, obtained from culture after CMV antigen stimulation. All receptors derive from a human donor in good health (CMV status not recorded). Some clones in this sample may be carry-over from other donors' samples. CDR3s include the opening cysteine and the closing phenylalanine or tryptophan. D genes are given only for firm matches. Clone sizes are given selectively: once, few, many, or a class where the clone is expanded.

len	abundance	v_gene	j_gene	d_gene	CDR3nt	CDR3aa
13	-	TRBV7-2	TRBJ2-7	-	TGTGCCAGCAGCCTGAAGGCTACCTACGAGCAGTACTTC	CASSLKATYEQYF
14	-	TRBV5-5	TRBJ1-5	-	TGTGCCAGCAGCTCTATGACAGGCAATCAGCCCCAGCATTTT	CASSSMTGNQPQHF
15	-	TRBV7-2	TRBJ2-2	-	TGTGCCAGCAGCTTAACGGGAGCGAACACCGGGGAGCTGTTTTTT	CASSLTGANTGELFF
13	-	TRBV27	TRBJ1-1	-	TGTGCCAGCAGGGCGGTAGGCCGCACTGAAGCTTTCTTT	CASRAVGRTEAFF
11	few	TRBV10-3	TRBJ2-3	-	TGTGCTACGGGTTTGGAAGATACGCAGTATTTT	CATGLEDTQYF
15	many	TRBV15	TRBJ2-5	-	TGTGCCACCAGCAGAGATCCCTGGGGCGATGAGACCCAGTACTTC	CATSRDPWGDETQYF
13	few	TRBV27	TRBJ2-7	-	TGTGCCAGCAGTCGGACCAGCTCCTACGAGCAGTACTTC	CASSRTSSYEQYF
14	-	TRBV2	TRBJ2-1	TRBD1	TGTGCCAGCAGCCGGGACAGGGTAACCGATGAGCAGTTCTTC	CASSRDRVTDEQFF
10	few	TRBV20-1	TRBJ2-5	-	TGCAGTCAGGGGAGGGAGACCCAGTACTTC	CSQGRETQYF
13	-	TRBV5-4	TRBJ1-1	-	TGTGCCAGCAGCTTTCAGGGGATGTCTGAAGCTTTCTTT	CASSFQGMSEAFF
15	-	TRBV4-3	TRBJ2-5	-	TGCGCCAGCAGCCAAGATCCCCAGGTCGAAGAGACCCAGTACTTC	CASSQDPQVEETQYF
17	-	TRBV7-2	TRBJ2-2	TRBD2	TGTGCCAGCAGCTCGACTAGCACGTGGACGAACACCGGGGAGCTGTTTTTT	CASSSTSTWTNTGELFF
16	many	TRBV7-2	TRBJ2-5	-	TGTGCCAGCAGCTTATTCGGGGGAGGTACGCAAGAGACCCAGTACTTC	CASSLFGGGTQETQYF
14	-	TRBV19	TRBJ2-1	-	TGTGCCAGTAGTGGCTCCCGCGAGGGCAATGAGCAGTTCTTC	CASSGSREGNEQFF